This section outlines one T cell receptor (beta chain) sequence together with its context. This CDR3 has 15 amino acids. The V end lost 2 bases, the J end lost 4 bases, and 14 bases lay between the germline ends. Germline lookup yields CDR1 KGHSH and CDR2 LQKENI. As every portion of the isolated RNA was reverse transcribed, the sequencing read expressed TCRB transcripts. Sequencing used immunoSEQ multiplex PCR; TCRdb keeps in-frame clones, though not all of them. The top ten hold under 0.095% of the sample, which has about 620,000 clones, roughly 16% seen once. The data stem from a study of beta chain features in type 1 diabetes.

Sequencing used naive CD4+ T cells from blood. The sequence was collected from a man aged 18-30 years in good health. The rearrangement uses TRBV18 and TRBJ1-2; TRBD1 is a possible D gene (5 bases). CDR3 protein: CASSPEGQGSYGYTF. In nucleotides, the CDR3 is TGTGCCAGCTCACCAGAGGGGCAGGGTTCCTATGGCTACACCTTC.